The rows below give T cell receptor beta chains drawn from one sample of a study of tumor and adjacent non-tumor tissue in lung cancer. In TCRdb, the multiplex PCR reads were re-called with MiXCR into one record per CDR3 protein. This table holds 65,000 to 90,000 distinct CDR3 sequences, approximately 79% found once. Sample: lung tumor tissue. The origin of the receptors is a woman aged 50 to 65 with non-small cell lung cancer. Each CDR3 is given without its conserved first and last residue.

TRBJ2-7,TRBV20-1,SARGQRAESSYEQY
TRBJ1-2,TRBV4-2,ASSQDSARGGYYDYT
TRBJ1-2,TRBV6-1,ATNKRPQLYDYT
TRBJ2-5,TRBV11-2,SSNLTVETQY
TRBJ1-5,TRBV20-1,SAGPRQGGGQPRH
TRBJ2-3,TRBV6-1,ASSGISGRDTQY
TRBJ2-4,TRBV14,ASSQDRLGINIQY
TRBJ2-3,TRBV5-5,TSSLTSGSTDTQY
TRBJ2-2,TRBV20-1,SAAGLAGGPSTGKLS
TRBJ2-7,TRBV6-1,ASNELTNYEQY
TRBJ2-4,TRBV20-1,NARPEPGVDVQY